One TCR beta chain is described in this entry. What it recognizes is unknown. Trimming took 6 bases from V and 0 from J; bases not matched to a gene: 5. The germline V gene has CDR1 MNHEY and CDR2 SMNVEV (reference sequence). The length of the CDR3 is 15 residues. Though nominally healthy at sampling, donors likely had unrecorded immune exposures. The data derive from a study of cytomegalovirus exposure and HLA in healthy donors. Looking at the study overall: An earlier analysis found fewer than 140 million unique TCR beta sequences from around 180 million T cells. Study results and limitations: Rarity marked most TCR sequences, yet some public TCRs occurred in many donors.

The primer mix had 60 Vbeta and 13 Jbeta primers. TCRdb keeps only in-frame clones here, not all; method: immunoSEQ multiplex PCR. The sample records more than 150,000 clones, around 81% being singletons. V and J are TRBV27 and TRBJ2-1, with 7 bases identical to TRBD1. The sequenced material came from PBMCs. The receptor comes from a woman under 30 in good health and CMV-seropositive. CDR3 DNA sequence: TGTGCCAGCAGCGGGACAGTTGGCTCCTACAATGAGCAGTTCTTC. Its protein product is CASSGTVGSYNEQFF.